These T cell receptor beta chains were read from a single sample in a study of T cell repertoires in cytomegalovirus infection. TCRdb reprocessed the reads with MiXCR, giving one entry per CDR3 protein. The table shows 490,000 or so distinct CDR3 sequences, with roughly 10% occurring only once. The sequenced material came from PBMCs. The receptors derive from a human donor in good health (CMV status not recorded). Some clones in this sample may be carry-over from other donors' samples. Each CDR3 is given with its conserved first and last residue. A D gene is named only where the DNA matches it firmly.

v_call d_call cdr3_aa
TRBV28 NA CASSLWGSNSGANVLTF
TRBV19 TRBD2 CASSPPSFSGRAGYEQYF
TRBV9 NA CASSVGGRRGYTF
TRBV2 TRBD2 CARHSGRRVDEQFF
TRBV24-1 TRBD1 CATSDSPGQGRLEQFF
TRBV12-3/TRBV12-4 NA CASSLGGKNYGYTF
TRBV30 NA CAWSPGYEQYF
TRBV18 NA CASSPLLPGVDTGELFF
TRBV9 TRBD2 CASSPGLKVYEQYF
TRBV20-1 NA CSAQQRRGGSSYEQYF
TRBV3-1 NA CASTDFGQAEAFF
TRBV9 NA CASSADASLLDLNTEAFF
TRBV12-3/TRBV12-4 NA CASSLALLGEQYF
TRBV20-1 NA CSARDPGRSTYNEQFF
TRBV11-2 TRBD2 CASTPGGGKETQYF
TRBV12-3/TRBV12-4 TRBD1 CASSPTGDNQPQHF
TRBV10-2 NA CASSKGDSYNSPLHF
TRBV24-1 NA CATSETGRSNQPQHF
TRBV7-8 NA CASSLRQGDEQFF
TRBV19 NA CASKVRGQSNQPQHF
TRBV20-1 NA CSALSRGGDSLGYGYTF
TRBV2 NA CASSLDRINKYSNQPQHF
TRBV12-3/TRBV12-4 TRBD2 CASSLAGGDYEQYF
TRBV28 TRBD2 CASSLQREVETQYF
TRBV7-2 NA CASSRRTPPGQETQYF
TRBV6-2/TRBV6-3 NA CASGGPNTGELFF
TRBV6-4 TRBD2 CASSGLAGVEWDTQYF
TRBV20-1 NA CSAPQGSSNQPQHF
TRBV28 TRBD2 CAAGLAGAGELFF
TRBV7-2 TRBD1 CASSTRQGSSYNSPLHF
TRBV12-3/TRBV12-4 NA CASSLYSNEQFF
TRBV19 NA CASRLQGRGYGYTF
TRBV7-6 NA CASSLLGNTDTQYF
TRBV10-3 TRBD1 CAISPAGTGGIGNQPQHF
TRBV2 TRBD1 CASSTGQPLHAGGYTF
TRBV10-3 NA CAISEEEGAEAFF
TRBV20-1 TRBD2 CSARAAGVINEQFF
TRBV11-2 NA CASSPYTRRGAEAFF
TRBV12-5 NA CASAPPGGGGQPQHF
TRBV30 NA CAWSRSSEADTQYF
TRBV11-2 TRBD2 CASSSRPSGSSYNEQFF
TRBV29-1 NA CSASEAAEQYF
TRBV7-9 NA CASSLYGTSPSGANVLTF
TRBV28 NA CASSTGSGYTF
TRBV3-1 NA CASSQPGHTNTGELFF
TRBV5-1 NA CASSIRGTGELFF
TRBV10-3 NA CAINAGTLTDGEQYF
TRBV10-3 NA CAISGGIGVSSYNEQFF
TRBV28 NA CASSLGEESKPLF
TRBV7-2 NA CASSLRRGTGNEQFF
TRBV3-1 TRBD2 CASSQDRNRGGAYEQYF
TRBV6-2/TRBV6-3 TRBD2 CASSSRTSGGYYEQYF
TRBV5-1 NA CASSAGLLGGTEAFF
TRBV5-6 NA CASSSPGDGINTEAFF
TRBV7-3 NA CASSFRPVNTEAFF